The clone carrying this TCR beta chain is a singleton in its sample. The length of the CDR3 is 14 residues. With V trimmed by 4 bases and J by 13 bases, 14 bases remained unmatched. Germline V gene data show CDR1 as WNHNN and CDR2 as SYGVQD (reference sequence). The data derive from a study of OX40 agonist ivuxolimab in advanced cancers. About the research overall: The drug used for patients, ivuxolimab, was an agonistic anti-OX40 (CD134) antibody. Three patients, one with hepatocellular carcinoma and two with cutaneous melanoma, achieved partial responses.

The data were produced by immunoSEQ multiplex PCR, yet TCRdb's version contains in-frame clones alone and is incomplete. The sample shows 70,000 or so clones, approximately 80% of them seen only once. The chain uses TRBV10-1 and TRBJ1-2, with 8 positions matching TRBD1. This TCR came from an adult with an advanced solid tumor such as melanoma, head and neck, liver or kidney cancer. Here the sequenced sample was CD4+ or CD8+ T cells sorted from blood, taken in a trial of the OX40 agonist ivuxolimab. CDR3 coding DNA: TGCGCCAGCAGTGGGGGAGGACAGGGCCGTGCGGTCACCTTC. It codes for CASSGGGQGRAVTF.